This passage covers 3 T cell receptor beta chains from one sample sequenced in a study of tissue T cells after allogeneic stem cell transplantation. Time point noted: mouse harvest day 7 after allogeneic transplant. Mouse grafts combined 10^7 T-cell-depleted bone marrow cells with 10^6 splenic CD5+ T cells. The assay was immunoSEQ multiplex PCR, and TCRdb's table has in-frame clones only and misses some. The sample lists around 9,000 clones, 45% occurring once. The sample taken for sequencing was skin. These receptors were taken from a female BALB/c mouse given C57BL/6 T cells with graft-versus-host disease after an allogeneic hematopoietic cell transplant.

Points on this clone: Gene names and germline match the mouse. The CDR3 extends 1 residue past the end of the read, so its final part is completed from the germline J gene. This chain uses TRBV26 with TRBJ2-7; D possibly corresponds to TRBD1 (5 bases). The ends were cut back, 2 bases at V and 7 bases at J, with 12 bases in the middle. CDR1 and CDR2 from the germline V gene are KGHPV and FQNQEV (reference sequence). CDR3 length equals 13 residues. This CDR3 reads CASSLEQGGEQYF. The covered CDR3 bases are TGTGCCAGCAGTCTGGAGCAGGGAGGCGAACAGTAC. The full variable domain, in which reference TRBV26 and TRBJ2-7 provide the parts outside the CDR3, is NSKVIQTPRYLVKGQGQKAKMRCIPEKGHPVVFWYQQNKNNEFKFLINFQNQEVLQQIDMTEKRFSAECPSNSPCSLEIQSSEAGDSALYLCASSLEQGGEQYFGPGTRLTVL.

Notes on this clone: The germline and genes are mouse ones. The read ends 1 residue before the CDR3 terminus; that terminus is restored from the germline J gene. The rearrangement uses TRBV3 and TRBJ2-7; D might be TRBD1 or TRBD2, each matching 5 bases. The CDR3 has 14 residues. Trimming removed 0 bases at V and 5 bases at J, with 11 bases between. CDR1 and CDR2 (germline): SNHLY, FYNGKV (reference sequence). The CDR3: CASSLAAGRDEQYF. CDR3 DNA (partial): TGTGCCAGCAGCTTAGCGGCGGGGCGAGATGAACAGTAC.

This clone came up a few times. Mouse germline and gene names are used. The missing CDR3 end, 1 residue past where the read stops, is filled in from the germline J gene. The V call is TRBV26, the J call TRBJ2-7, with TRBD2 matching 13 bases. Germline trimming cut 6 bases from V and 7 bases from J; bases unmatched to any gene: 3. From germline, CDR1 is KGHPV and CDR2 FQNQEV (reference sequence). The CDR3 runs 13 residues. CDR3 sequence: CASSGDWGGEQYF. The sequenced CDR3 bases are TGTGCCAGCAGCGGGGACTGGGGGGGAGAACAGTAC.